A single sample gave rise to the 9 T cell receptor beta chains below, sequenced in a study of blood T cell repertoires in COVID-19. Profiling relied on immunoSEQ multiplex PCR, and the TCRdb table lists in-frame clones only, not all of them. The sample carries nearly 50,000 clones, approximately 85% recorded once. The source material was peripheral blood. The receptors originated from a human donor in a cohort sampled during active COVID-19.

The chain couples TRBV19 to TRBJ2-1, with 7 nucleotides matching TRBD1. There are 18 residues in the CDR3. Germline V gives CDR1 LNHDA, CDR2 SQIVND (reference sequence). Trimming at V came to 5 bases and at J to 6 bases, leaving 19 bases not matched to a gene. The CDR3 loop reads CASSVGVSGTVRFNEQFF. The CDR3 DNA is TGTGCCAGTAGTGTAGGTGTCTCCGGGACAGTTCGTTTCAATGAGCAGTTCTTC.

The chain links TRBV3-1 (or the pseudogene TRBV3-2) to TRBJ2-3; D remains ambiguous. CDR3 length equals 14 residues. V lost 3 bases and J 4 bases, leaving 11 bases between the germline ends. CDR1 LGHDT and CDR2 YNNKEL come from the germline V gene (reference sequence). CDR3 coding DNA: TGTGCCAGCAGCCATGCCAGCGTCGCAGATACGCAGTATTTT. As protein: CASSHASVADTQYF.

This chain connects TRBV28 to TRBJ2-7, with 8 nucleotides matching TRBD1. CDR3 length: 16 residues. Trimming took 6 bases from V and 12 from J; bases not matched to a gene: 22. CDR1 MDHEN and CDR2 SYDVKM come from the germline V gene. This CDR3 is CASSSTDRGRTKVVYF. The CDR3 bases are TGTGCCAGCAGCTCGACCGACAGGGGACGCACTAAAGTTGTGTACTTC.

This chain links TRBV6-6 with TRBJ1-2; 8 bases are a match to TRBD1. In germline, CDR1 is MNHNY, CDR2 SVGAGI (reference sequence). The CDR3 contains 13 residues. After removal of 5 bases from V and 6 bases from J, the junction contained 5 bases not matched to a gene. As DNA, the CDR3 is TGTGCCAGCAGTCTACAGGACAGGGATGGCTACACCTTC. It encodes CASSLQDRDGYTF.

The chain links TRBV18 to TRBJ2-2; D gene ambiguous. Per germline, CDR1 KGHSH and CDR2 LQKENI. V lost 3 bases and J lost 5, with 10 bases in between. The CDR3 sequence is 14 residues long. This CDR3 is CASSPAELTGELFF. CDR3 DNA: TGTGCCAGCTCACCGGCGGAACTTACCGGGGAGCTGTTTTTT.

The chain carries TRBV29-1 and TRBJ2-1; 10 nucleotides match TRBD1. After removal of 3 bases from V and 9 bases from J, the junction contained 2 bases not matched to a gene. The germline V gene has CDR1 SQVTM and CDR2 ANQGSEA. This CDR3 is 12 amino acids long. The CDR3 DNA reads as TGCAGCGTTGAGACAGGGGGCGTTGAGCAGTTCTTC. Protein sequence: CSVETGGVEQFF.

In this sample, this clone turned up once. The chain joins TRBV29-1 to TRBJ2-7; D might be TRBD1 (7 bases). CDR1 and CDR2 (germline): SQVTM, ANQGSEA. The CDR3 loop spans 12 amino acids. V shed 4 bases and J shed 6 bases, with 13 bases lying between them. This CDR3 is CSVANRGGEQYF. The CDR3 nucleotides read TGCAGCGTTGCCAACAGGGGAGGCGAGCAGTACTTC.

The chain uses TRBV28 and TRBJ2-7, with D tentatively TRBD1 (6 bases). V lost 10 bases to trimming and J lost 3 bases, with 10 bases between them. CDR1 and CDR2 from the germline V gene are MDHEN and SYDVKM. The CDR3 spans 11 residues. As DNA, the CDR3 is TGTGCCATCGGACAGAACTACGAGCAGTACTTC. It is translated as CAIGQNYEQYF. The complete variable domain, with remaining parts taken from reference TRBV28 and TRBJ2-7, reads DVKVTQSSRYLVKRTGEKVFLECVQDMDHENMFWYRQDPGLGLRLIYFSYDVKMKEKGDIPEGYSVSREKKERFSLILESASTNQTSMYLCAIGQNYEQYFGPGTRLTVT.

This rearrangement joins TRBV4-1 to TRBJ1-3; 7 bases are a match to TRBD1. Germline-derived CDR1 and CDR2 are MGHRA and YSYEKL. V lost 4 bases and J lost 7; bases outside the gene matches: 10. The CDR3 contains 15 residues. The CDR3 region is CASSPAGTAFNTIYF. The CDR3 DNA follows: TGCGCCAGCAGCCCCGCCGGGACAGCGTTCAACACCATATATTTT.